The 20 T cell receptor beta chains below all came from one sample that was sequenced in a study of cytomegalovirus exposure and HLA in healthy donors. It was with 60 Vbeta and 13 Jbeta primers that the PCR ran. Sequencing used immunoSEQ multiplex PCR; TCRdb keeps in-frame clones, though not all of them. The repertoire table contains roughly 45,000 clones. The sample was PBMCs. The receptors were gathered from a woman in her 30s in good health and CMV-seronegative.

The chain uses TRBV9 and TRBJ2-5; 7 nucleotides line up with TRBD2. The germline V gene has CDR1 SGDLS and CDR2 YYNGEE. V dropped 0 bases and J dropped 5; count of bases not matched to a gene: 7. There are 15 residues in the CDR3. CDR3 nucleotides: TGTGCCAGCAGCGTAGCCGCGGGAGTAGGCGAGACCCAGTACTTC. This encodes CASSVAAGVGETQYF.

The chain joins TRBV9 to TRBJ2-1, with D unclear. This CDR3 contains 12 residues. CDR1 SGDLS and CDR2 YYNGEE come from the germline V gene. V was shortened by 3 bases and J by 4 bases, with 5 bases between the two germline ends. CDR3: CASSAGYNEQFF. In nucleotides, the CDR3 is TGTGCCAGCAGCGCCGGGTACAATGAGCAGTTCTTC.

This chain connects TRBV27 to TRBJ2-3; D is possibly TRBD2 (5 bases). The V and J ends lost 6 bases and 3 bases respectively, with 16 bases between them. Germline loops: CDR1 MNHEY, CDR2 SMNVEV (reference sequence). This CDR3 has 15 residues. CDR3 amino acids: CASSPTRYRTDTQYF. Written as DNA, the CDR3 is TGTGCCAGCAGCCCAACTAGATATCGTACAGATACGCAGTATTTT.

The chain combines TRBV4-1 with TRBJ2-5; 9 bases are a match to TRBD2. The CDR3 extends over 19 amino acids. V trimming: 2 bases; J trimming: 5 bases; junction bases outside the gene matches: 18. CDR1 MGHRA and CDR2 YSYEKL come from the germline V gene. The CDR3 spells CASSQIQVAGESRLETQYF. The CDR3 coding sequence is TGCGCCAGCAGCCAAATTCAGGTAGCGGGAGAGTCTAGATTGGAGACCCAGTACTTC.

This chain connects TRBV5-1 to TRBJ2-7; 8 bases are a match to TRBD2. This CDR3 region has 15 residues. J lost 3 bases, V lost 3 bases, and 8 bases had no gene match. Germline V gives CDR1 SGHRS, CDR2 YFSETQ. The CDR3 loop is CASSSGGEADYEQYF. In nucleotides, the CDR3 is TGCGCCAGCAGCTCCGGGGGGGAGGCTGACTACGAGCAGTACTTC.

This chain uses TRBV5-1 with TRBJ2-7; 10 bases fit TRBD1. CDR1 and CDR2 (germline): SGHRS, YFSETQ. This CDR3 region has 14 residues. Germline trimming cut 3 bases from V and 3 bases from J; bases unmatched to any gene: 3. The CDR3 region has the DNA TGCGCCAGCAGCTGGGGACAGGGGATCTACGAGCAGTACTTC. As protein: CASSWGQGIYEQYF. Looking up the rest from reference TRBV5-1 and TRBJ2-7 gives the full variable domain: KAGVTQTPRYLIKTRGQQVTLSCSPISGHRSVSWYQQTPGQGLQFLFEYFSETQRNKGNFPGRFSGRQFSNSRSEMNVSTLELGDSALYLCASSWGQGIYEQYFGPGTRLTVT.

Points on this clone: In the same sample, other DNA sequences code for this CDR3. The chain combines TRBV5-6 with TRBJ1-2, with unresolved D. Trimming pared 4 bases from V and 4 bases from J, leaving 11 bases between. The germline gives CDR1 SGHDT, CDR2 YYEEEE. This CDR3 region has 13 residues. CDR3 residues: CASSQRRLYGYTF. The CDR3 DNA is TGTGCCAGCAGCCAGCGGAGGCTCTATGGCTACACCTTC.

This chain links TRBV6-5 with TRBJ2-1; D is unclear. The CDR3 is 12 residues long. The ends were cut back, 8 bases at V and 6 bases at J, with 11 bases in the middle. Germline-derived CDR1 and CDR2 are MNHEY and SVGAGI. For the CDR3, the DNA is TGTGCCAGCGGCCGGGTAGGCAATGAGCAGTTCTTC. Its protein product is CASGRVGNEQFF.

The CDR3 coding sequence is TGTGCCAGCAGCTTATACGGGAGCTACGAGCAGTACTTC. Translating gives CASSLYGSYEQYF. The rearrangement uses TRBV7-3 and TRBJ2-7; a possible D gene is TRBD2 (6 bases). V was pared by 2 bases and J by 3 bases, with 8 bases between. There are 13 residues in the CDR3. Germline loops: CDR1 SGHTA, CDR2 FQGTGA.

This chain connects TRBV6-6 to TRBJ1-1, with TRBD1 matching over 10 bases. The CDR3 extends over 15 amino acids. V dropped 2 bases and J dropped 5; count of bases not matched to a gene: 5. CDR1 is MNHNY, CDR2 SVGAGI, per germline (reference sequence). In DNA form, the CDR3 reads TGTGCCAGCAGTTACCTCGGGGACAGGGGAACTGAAGCTTTCTTT. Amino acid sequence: CASSYLGDRGTEAFF.

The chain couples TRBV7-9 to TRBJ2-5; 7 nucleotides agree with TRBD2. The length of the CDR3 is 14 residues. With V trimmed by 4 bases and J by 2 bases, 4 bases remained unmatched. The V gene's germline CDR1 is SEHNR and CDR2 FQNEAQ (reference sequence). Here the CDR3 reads CASSWGGRQETQYF. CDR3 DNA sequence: TGTGCCAGCAGCTGGGGGGGACGGCAAGAGACCCAGTACTTC.

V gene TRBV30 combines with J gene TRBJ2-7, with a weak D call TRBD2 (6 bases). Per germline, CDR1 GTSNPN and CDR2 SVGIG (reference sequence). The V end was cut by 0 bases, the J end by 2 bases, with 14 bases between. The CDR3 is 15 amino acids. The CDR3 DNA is TGTGCCTGGAGTGTAATGGGGGGAATAACCTACGAGCAGTACTTC. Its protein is CAWSVMGGITYEQYF.

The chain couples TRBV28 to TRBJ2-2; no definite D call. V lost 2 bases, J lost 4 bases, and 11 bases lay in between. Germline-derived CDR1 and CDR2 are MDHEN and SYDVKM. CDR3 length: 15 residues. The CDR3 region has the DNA TGTGCCAGCAGTTTAGTCCAACAGTCCACCGGGGAGCTGTTTTTT. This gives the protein CASSLVQQSTGELFF.

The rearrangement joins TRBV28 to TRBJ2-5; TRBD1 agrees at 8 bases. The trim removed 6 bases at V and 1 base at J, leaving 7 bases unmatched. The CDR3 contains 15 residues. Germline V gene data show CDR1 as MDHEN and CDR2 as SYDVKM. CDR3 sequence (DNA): TGTGCCAGCAGCCCGACACAGGGGGGCCAAGAGACCCAGTACTTC. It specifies CASSPTQGGQETQYF.

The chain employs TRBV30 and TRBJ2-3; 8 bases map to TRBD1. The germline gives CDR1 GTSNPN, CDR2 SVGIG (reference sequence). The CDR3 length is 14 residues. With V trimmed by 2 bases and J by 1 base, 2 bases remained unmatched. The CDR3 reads CAWSSDRGTDTQYF. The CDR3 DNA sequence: TGTGCCTGGAGTTCGGACAGGGGCACAGATACGCAGTATTTT.

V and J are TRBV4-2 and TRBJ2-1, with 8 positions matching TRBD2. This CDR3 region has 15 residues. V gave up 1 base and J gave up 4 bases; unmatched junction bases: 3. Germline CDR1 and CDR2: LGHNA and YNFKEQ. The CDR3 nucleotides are TGTGCCAGCAGCCAAGCGGGAGGGTCGTACAATGAGCAGTTCTTC. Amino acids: CASSQAGGSYNEQFF.

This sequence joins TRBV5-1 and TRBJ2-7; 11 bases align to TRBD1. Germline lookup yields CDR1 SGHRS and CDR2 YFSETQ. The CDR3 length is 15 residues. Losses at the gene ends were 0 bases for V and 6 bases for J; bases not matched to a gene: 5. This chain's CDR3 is CASSLGAGTGGEQYF. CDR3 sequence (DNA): TGCGCCAGCAGCTTGGGGGCCGGGACAGGGGGCGAGCAGTACTTC.

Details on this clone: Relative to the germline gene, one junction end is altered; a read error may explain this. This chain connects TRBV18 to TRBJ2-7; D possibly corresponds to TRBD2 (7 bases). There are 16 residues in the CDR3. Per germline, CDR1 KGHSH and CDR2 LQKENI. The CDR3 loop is CASSPRGLAAPYEQSF. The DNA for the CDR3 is TGTGCCAGCTCACCTCGGGGGCTAGCGGCCCCCTACGAGCAGTCCTTC.

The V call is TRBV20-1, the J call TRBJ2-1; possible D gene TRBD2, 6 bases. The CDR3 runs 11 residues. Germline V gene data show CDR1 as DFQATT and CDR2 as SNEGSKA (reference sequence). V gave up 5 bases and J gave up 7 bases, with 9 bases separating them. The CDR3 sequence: CSAPGVNEQFF. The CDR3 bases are TGCAGTGCTCCGGGGGTTAATGAGCAGTTCTTC.

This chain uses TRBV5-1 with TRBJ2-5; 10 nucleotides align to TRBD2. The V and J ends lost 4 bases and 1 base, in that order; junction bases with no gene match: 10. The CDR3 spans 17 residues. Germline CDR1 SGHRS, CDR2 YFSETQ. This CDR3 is CASSPLTLAGAQETQYF. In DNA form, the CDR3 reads TGCGCCAGCAGCCCTTTGACTCTAGCGGGGGCCCAAGAGACCCAGTACTTC.